This T cell receptor beta chain was recovered during a study of T cells in Graves' hyperthyroidism and ophthalmopathy. Study results and limitations: Most thyroid-expanded clonotypes above 0.001 were also found in blood.

Amplified TCR beta CDR3 regions came from RNA transcripts. In the first-round RT-PCR of the TCR CDR3, the HTBI primer set was used. TCRdb re-derived calls from the multiplex PCR reads in MiXCR, one entry per CDR3 protein. This sample has around 350,000 distinct CDR3 sequences; about 19% occur once, and the top ten carry 3.7%. CDR3 length equals 17 residues. With 2 bases clipped from V and 1 base from J, the junction kept 9 bases outside the gene matches. Newly diagnosed hyperthyroidism, duration under 2 months, in patients aged 18 to 65. A word on this clonotype: Its antigen remains unidentified.

The J gene is TRBJ1-1, the V gene TRBV12-3 or TRBV12-4; 8 bases fit TRBD1. The specimen sequenced was blood. This receptor was obtained from a woman younger than 30 with Graves' hyperthyroidism. The DNA for the CDR3 is TGTGCCAGCAGTTTAAGGTTAGGCAGGGGGCGGAACACTGAAGCTTTCTTT. Its translation: CASSLRLGRGRNTEAFF.